One and the same sample provided the 9 T cell receptor beta chains below, sequenced in a study of blood T cell repertoires in COVID-19. Produced via immunoSEQ multiplex PCR; TCRdb's table is partial and in-frame only. The data contain 130,000 or so clones, 80% to 90% of them singletons. Sequenced material: peripheral blood. The source is a man between 65 and 85 years old with active or convalescent COVID-19.

The V gene is TRBV9, the J gene TRBJ1-2; no clear D gene. V gave up 0 bases and J gave up 0 bases, with 12 bases separating them. CDR3 length: 16 residues. Germline CDR1 reads SGDLS; CDR2 reads YYNGEE. The CDR3 DNA sequence: TGTGCCAGCAGCGTAGGGGAGACCGTTACTAACTATGGCTACACCTTC. Protein: CASSVGETVTNYGYTF.

V usage is TRBV7-9 and J usage is TRBJ2-2, with TRBD2 identical over 9 bases. J gave up 5 bases and V 6 bases, and 10 bases lay outside the gene matches. The CDR3 contains 16 residues. Germline V gene data show CDR1 as SEHNR and CDR2 as FQNEAQ (reference sequence). CDR3 bases: TGTGCCAGCAGTCCGCCTAGCGGGGTGATAACCGGGGAGCTGTTTTTT. It codes for CASSPPSGVITGELFF.

The chain recombines TRBV28 with TRBJ1-5, with TRBD1 matching over 9 bases. Trimming at V came to 6 bases and at J to 7 bases, leaving 4 bases not matched to a gene. The CDR3 extends over 13 amino acids. The germline V gene encodes CDR1 MDHEN and CDR2 SYDVKM. CDR3 protein: CASRGQGAQPQHF. CDR3 nucleotide sequence: TGTGCCAGCAGGGGACAGGGTGCACAGCCCCAGCATTTT. The full variable domain, completed using reference TRBV28 and TRBJ1-5, is DVKVTQSSRYLVKRTGEKVFLECVQDMDHENMFWYRQDPGLGLRLIYFSYDVKMKEKGDIPEGYSVSREKKERFSLILESASTNQTSMYLCASRGQGAQPQHFGDGTRLSIL.

This chain joins TRBV23-1 and TRBJ1-5, with TRBD1 identical over 10 bases. TRBV23-1 is designated an ORF whose function remains uncertain. The length of the CDR3 is 15 residues. Trimming cost V 3 bases and J 2 bases; bases outside gene matches: 1. This CDR3 reads CASSHGTGGNQPQHF. The CDR3 nucleotides read TGCGCCAGCAGTCATGGGACAGGGGGCAATCAGCCCCAGCATTTT.

The V call is TRBV7-6, the J call TRBJ2-7, with unresolved D. Per the germline V gene, CDR1 is SGHVS and CDR2 is FNYEAQ. V lost 5 bases and J lost 7, with 12 bases in between. The CDR3 runs 12 residues. The DNA for the CDR3 is TGTGCCAGCAGCCATTCCAGCGAAGAGCAGTACTTC. The encoded protein is CASSHSSEEQYF.

J is TRBJ2-7 and V is TRBV19, with 10 bases lining up with TRBD2. CDR1 and CDR2 (germline): LNHDA, SQIVND (reference sequence). Trimming cost V 6 bases and J 5 bases; bases outside gene matches: 4. This CDR3 contains 13 residues. CDR3 sequence: CASSRTSGNEQYF. In DNA, the CDR3 is TGTGCCAGTAGCCGCACTAGCGGGAACGAGCAGTACTTC.

Points on this clone: The sample holds other DNA sequences that translate to the same CDR3. The J gene is TRBJ1-3, the V gene TRBV28; D gene unclear. Trimming removed 1 base from V and 0 bases from J, with 13 bases in between. This CDR3 comprises 17 residues. Germline assignment: CDR1 MDHEN and CDR2 SYDVKM. The CDR3 DNA follows: TGTGCCAGCAGTTTATCACGGACTGAGAGCTCTGGAAACACCATATATTTT. Protein: CASSLSRTESSGNTIYF.

The V gene is TRBV28, the J gene TRBJ1-2; tentative D call: TRBD1 (6 bases). V gave up 4 bases and J gave up 6 bases, with 6 bases separating them. The CDR3 spans 11 residues. Per the germline V gene, CDR1 is MDHEN and CDR2 is SYDVKM. The CDR3 reads CASSYRDGYTF. The CDR3 DNA reads TGTGCCAGCAGTTACAGGGATGGCTACACCTTC.

This rearrangement joins TRBV28 to TRBJ1-5; a possible D gene is TRBD1 (6 bases). The CDR3 is made up of 18 amino acids. Germline CDR1 reads MDHEN; CDR2 reads SYDVKM. Trimming removed 6 bases from V and 0 bases from J, with 21 bases in between. The CDR3 region has the DNA TGTGCCAGCAGCGCTTTGGGACACTTACTTTTTAGCAATCAGCCCCAGCATTTT. It encodes CASSALGHLLFSNQPQHF.